Shown below are 27 T cell receptor beta chains from a single sample sequenced in a study of a mutant IDH1 vaccine in newly diagnosed glioma. These receptors lack a known antigen. Clones were read by immunoSEQ multiplex PCR, and TCRdb kept only the in-frame ones, dropping some. This sample has 88,000 or so clones, with 70% to 90% found just once. Time point given: week 23, last vaccination. One vaccine dose held 300 ug of mutant IDH1 20-mer peptide and came with topical imiquimod. This specimen consisted of PBMCs, obtained from a glioma patient whose treatment included an IDH1 peptide vaccine. These receptors all come from a man aged 30-40 years with glioma. Some clones in this sample may be carry-over from other donors' samples.

The chain couples TRBV5-5 to TRBJ1-6; D not certain. Germline V gene sequence: CDR1 SGHKS, CDR2 YYEKEE (reference sequence). The CDR3 totals 15 residues. Trimming left V 0 bases short and J 9 bases short, with 13 bases between. The CDR3 reads CASSLVSSTGSPLHF. CDR3 DNA: TGTGCCAGCAGCTTGGTATCTTCCACGGGTTCACCCCTCCACTTT.

The chain couples TRBV6-6 to TRBJ2-1; D is possibly TRBD1 (5 bases). The V and J ends lost 2 bases and 2 bases respectively, with 13 bases between them. The CDR3 is made up of 16 amino acids. Germline values: CDR1 MNHNY, CDR2 SVGAGI (reference sequence). The CDR3 here is CASSYPVDKPYNEQFF. The CDR3 DNA reads TGTGCCAGCAGTTACCCTGTGGACAAACCCTACAATGAGCAGTTCTTC.

This sequence joins TRBV5-6 and TRBJ2-3, with TRBD2 identical over 7 bases. This CDR3 region has 14 residues. Looked up from germline, CDR1 is SGHDT and CDR2 is YYEEEE. V trimming: 3 bases; J trimming: 3 bases; junction bases outside the gene matches: 4. The CDR3 coding sequence is TGTGCCAGCAGCTGGAGGGGAGGGACAGATACGCAGTATTTT. This codes for CASSWRGGTDTQYF.

This clone was seen a handful of times. The CDR3 sequence is CASSLAPGQLSYEQYF. The CDR3 nucleotides read TGTGCCAGCAGCTTAGCCCCGGGACAGCTCTCCTACGAGCAGTACTTC. J is TRBJ2-7 and V is TRBV7-9, with TRBD1 identical over 7 bases. Germline values: CDR1 SEHNR, CDR2 FQNEAQ (reference sequence). J gave up 0 bases and V 0 bases, and 5 bases lay outside the gene matches. The CDR3 has 16 amino acids.

The chain combines TRBV7-9 with TRBJ2-2, with D possibly being TRBD1 or TRBD2 (5 bases each). Germline V gene lookup returns CDR1 SEHNR and CDR2 FQNEAQ (reference sequence). V was trimmed by 6 bases and J by 1 base, leaving 18 bases between them. The CDR3 is made up of 17 amino acids. The CDR3: CASRRGQSQKNTGELFF. The DNA for the CDR3 is TGTGCCAGCAGACGGGGCCAGTCTCAAAAGAACACCGGGGAGCTGTTTTTT.

In this sample, this clone turned up once. J is TRBJ1-1 and V is TRBV28; possible D gene TRBD1, 5 bases. Germline CDR1 reads MDHEN; CDR2 reads SYDVKM. V was trimmed by 4 bases and J by 10 bases, leaving 16 bases between them. There are 13 residues in the CDR3. This CDR3 is CASSSAGGTRAFF. The DNA for the CDR3 is TGTGCCAGCAGTTCCGCCGGGGGAACTAGAGCTTTCTTT. The whole variable domain, filled in from reference TRBV28 and TRBJ1-1, reads DVKVTQSSRYLVKRTGEKVFLECVQDMDHENMFWYRQDPGLGLRLIYFSYDVKMKEKGDIPEGYSVSREKKERFSLILESASTNQTSMYLCASSSAGGTRAFFGQGTRLTVV.

The J gene is TRBJ1-3, the V gene TRBV30; 7 bases align to TRBD1. This CDR3 is built from 17 residues. Unmatched junction bases numbered 9, after V lost 1 base and J lost 0 bases. In germline, CDR1 is GTSNPN, CDR2 SVGIG (reference sequence). CDR3 sequence: CAWSAWGTAISGNTIYF. The CDR3 DNA reads TGTGCCTGGAGTGCTTGGGGGACAGCGATCTCTGGAAACACCATATATTTT.

The gene calls are TRBV25-1 and TRBJ2-1; D gene unclear. This CDR3 is 13 amino acids long. The ends were cut back, 1 base at V and 3 bases at J, with 4 bases in the middle. Germline V lookup: CDR1 MGHDK, CDR2 SYGVNS. CDR3 sequence: CASSESNYNEQFF. DNA of the CDR3: TGTGCCAGCAGTGAATCAAACTACAATGAGCAGTTCTTC.

The V and J genes are TRBV27 and TRBJ1-2; 9 nucleotides agree with TRBD1. The germline V gene encodes CDR1 MNHEY and CDR2 SMNVEV (reference sequence). J gave up 3 bases and V 5 bases, and 4 bases lay outside the gene matches. The CDR3 loop spans 14 amino acids. CDR3 region: CASSAQGADYGYTF. The DNA for the CDR3 is TGTGCCAGCAGTGCACAGGGGGCAGACTATGGCTACACCTTC.

This chain connects TRBV4-3 to TRBJ1-1; possible D gene TRBD1, 5 bases. Germline V CDR1 and CDR2: LGHNA, YSLEER. The length of the CDR3 is 15 residues. Trimming took off 4 bases at V and 0 bases at J, with 12 bases between the two ends. The CDR3 DNA follows: TGCGCCAGCAGCCGGGGCACGACGATGAACACTGAAGCTTTCTTT. It codes for CASSRGTTMNTEAFF.

The chain couples TRBV16 to TRBJ2-7; D not resolved. Germline V lookup: CDR1 KGHSY, CDR2 FQNENV. V lost 0 bases, J lost 7 bases, and 7 bases lay in between. CDR3 length: 12 amino acids. CDR3 coding DNA: TGTGCCAGCAGCCAATCGAGCCGGGAGCAGTACTTC. Its protein product is CASSQSSREQYF.

In the case of this clone: Germline and junction disagree at one end, which may indicate a read error. The V call is TRBV27, the J call TRBJ1-1; maybe TRBD1 (5 bases). The germline gives CDR1 MNHEY, CDR2 SMNVEV (reference sequence). The CDR3 has 13 residues. This CDR3 is CASTLGANTEAFF. Here the CDR3 DNA reads TGTGCCAGCACTTTAGGGGCGAACACTGAAGCTTTCTTT.

This chain joins TRBV28 and TRBJ1-6; TRBD1 is a possible D gene (5 bases). There are 12 residues in the CDR3. V lost 4 bases, J lost 13 bases, and 11 bases lay in between. The germline CDR1 and CDR2 sequences are MDHEN and SYDVKM. DNA for the CDR3: TGTGCCAGCAGTTGGGTGGGGGACCCCCTCCACTTT. The encoded protein is CASSWVGDPLHF.

The chain recombines TRBV9 with TRBJ2-1, with D possibly TRBD2 on 5 matching bases. Per the germline V gene, CDR1 is SGDLS and CDR2 is YYNGEE. This CDR3 spans 14 amino acids. Trimming cost V 3 bases and J 4 bases, with 11 bases left between them. The DNA for the CDR3 is TGTGCCAGCAGCGGTAATACGGGGTACAATGAGCAGTTCTTC. It translates to CASSGNTGYNEQFF.

The rearrangement uses TRBV6-5 and TRBJ1-4; no reliable D call. Germline lookup yields CDR1 MNHEY and CDR2 SVGAGI. This CDR3 has 13 residues. Trimming shortened V by 7 bases and J by 8 bases, and 14 bases separated the two germline ends. In nucleotides, the CDR3 is TGTGCCAGCAAGTCGTTTAACGGGGAAAAACTGTTTTTT. This sequence encodes CASKSFNGEKLFF.

The gene calls are TRBV28 and TRBJ1-2; 7 bases map to TRBD1. This CDR3 region has 16 residues. The V gene end was trimmed by 5 bases and the J gene end by 3 bases; junction bases not matched to a gene: 12. Per germline, CDR1 MDHEN and CDR2 SYDVKM. The CDR3 sequence: CASSPPGMRGHYGYTF. DNA of the CDR3: TGTGCCAGCAGTCCCCCAGGGATGAGGGGGCACTATGGCTACACCTTC.

The chain joins TRBV7-3 to TRBJ2-1; 9 bases match TRBD2. V lost 3 bases, J lost 10 bases, and 7 bases stayed unmatched. Germline V gene sequence: CDR1 SGHTA, CDR2 FQGTGA. The CDR3 contains 14 residues. The CDR3 is CASSFGTSITEQFF. CDR3 DNA sequence: TGTGCCAGCAGCTTCGGGACTAGCATCACCGAGCAGTTCTTC.

The chain is built from TRBV27 and TRBJ1-2; D is unresolved. Trimming stripped 4 bases from V and 8 bases from J, with 11 bases between. The CDR3 is made up of 12 amino acids. Germline CDR1 and CDR2: MNHEY and SMNVEV (reference sequence). As DNA, the CDR3 is TGTGCCAGCAGTTCCCGGACGGAAGGCTACACCTTC. Translation gives CASSSRTEGYTF.

The chain carries TRBV29-1 and TRBJ1-2; D uncertain. Germline loops: CDR1 SQVTM, CDR2 ANQGSEA. The germline V and J ends were trimmed by 3 bases and 10 bases, with 9 bases remaining between them. The CDR3 sequence is 10 residues long. As DNA, the CDR3 is TGCAGCGTTGATGACCCCTACTACACCTTC. It yields the protein CSVDDPYYTF. Based on the CDR3 plus reference TRBV29-1 and TRBJ1-2, the full variable domain is SAVISQKPSRDICQRGTSLTIQCQVDSQVTMMFWYRQQPGQSLTLIATANQGSEATYESGFVIDKFPISRPNLTFSTLTVSNMSPEDSSIYLCSVDDPYYTFGSGTRLTVV.

The chain employs TRBV18 and TRBJ1-2, with D possibly matching TRBD1 (5 bases). Germline V gene sequence: CDR1 KGHSH, CDR2 LQKENI. The ends were cut back, 0 bases at V and 5 bases at J, with 16 bases in the middle. This CDR3 contains 16 residues. CDR3 DNA: TGTGCCAGCTCACCACCCCAGGGAGGCGGGAATTATGGCTACACCTTC. Amino acids: CASSPPQGGGNYGYTF. The whole variable domain, remainder taken from reference TRBV18 and TRBJ1-2, is NAGVMQNPRHLVRRRGQEARLRCSPMKGHSHVYWYRQLPEEGLKFMVYLQKENIIDESGMPKERFSAEFPKEGPSILRIQQVVRGDSAAYFCASSPPQGGGNYGYTFGSGTRLTVV.

The genes are TRBV4-2 and TRBJ2-5, with 12 nucleotides matching TRBD2. J gave up 5 bases and V 0 bases, and 7 bases lay outside the gene matches. CDR3 length equals 17 residues. CDR1 is LGHNA, CDR2 YNFKEQ, per germline. CDR3 in amino acids: CASSQDPSGGGTETQYF. The CDR3 DNA reads TGTGCCAGCAGCCAAGATCCTAGCGGGGGGGGGACGGAGACCCAGTACTTC.

The chain recombines TRBV20-1 with TRBJ1-2; D remains unclear. From germline, CDR1 is DFQATT and CDR2 SNEGSKA (reference sequence). This CDR3 contains 10 residues. The V and J ends lost 0 bases and 7 bases respectively, with 3 bases between them. The CDR3 DNA is TGCAGTGCTAGAGATGTTGGCTACACCTTC. Encoded protein: CSARDVGYTF.

This clone was seen just once. V and J are TRBV7-9 and TRBJ2-7; tentative D call: TRBD1 (6 bases). Per germline, CDR1 SEHNR and CDR2 FQNEAQ (reference sequence). V gave up 5 bases and J gave up 2 bases, with 19 bases separating them. The CDR3 has 16 amino acids. DNA of the CDR3: TGTGCCAGCAGCACACCAACAGGGCCTAATCCCTACGAGCAGTACTTC. Its protein is CASSTPTGPNPYEQYF.

This chain links TRBV7-9 with TRBJ2-1, with TRBD2 matching over 7 bases. CDR3 length: 15 residues. Losses at the gene ends were 0 bases for V and 2 bases for J; bases not matched to a gene: 1. Germline lookup yields CDR1 SEHNR and CDR2 FQNEAQ (reference sequence). The CDR3 nucleotides read TGTGCCAGCAGCTTAGCTGGGACTACCTACAATGAGCAGTTCTTC. Protein product: CASSLAGTTYNEQFF.

This clone was picked up one time. The V and J genes are TRBV28 and TRBJ2-3; 10 positions match TRBD2. V dropped 5 bases and J dropped 2; count of bases not matched to a gene: 10. Per germline, CDR1 MDHEN and CDR2 SYDVKM. This CDR3 spans 17 amino acids. The CDR3 region has the DNA TGTGCCAGCAGTCCCCAGACTAGCGGGCGTTACACAGATACGCAGTATTTT. Translation gives CASSPQTSGRYTDTQYF.

The rearrangement uses TRBV19 and TRBJ2-2; maybe TRBD2 (5 bases). Trimming removed 4 bases at V and 2 bases at J, with 8 bases between. The CDR3 length is 14 residues. Germline loops: CDR1 LNHDA, CDR2 SQIVND (reference sequence). The CDR3 DNA is TGTGCCAGTAGTAAGCCGGGAAACACCGGGGAGCTGTTTTTT. As protein: CASSKPGNTGELFF.

The chain employs TRBV4-1 and TRBJ2-5; D unresolved. This CDR3 is built from 13 residues. V lost 1 base, J lost 2 bases, and 5 bases lay in between. Germline V gene sequence: CDR1 MGHRA, CDR2 YSYEKL. In nucleotides, the CDR3 is TGCGCCAGCAGCCAAGGAGCACAAGAGACCCAGTACTTC. It is translated as CASSQGAQETQYF.